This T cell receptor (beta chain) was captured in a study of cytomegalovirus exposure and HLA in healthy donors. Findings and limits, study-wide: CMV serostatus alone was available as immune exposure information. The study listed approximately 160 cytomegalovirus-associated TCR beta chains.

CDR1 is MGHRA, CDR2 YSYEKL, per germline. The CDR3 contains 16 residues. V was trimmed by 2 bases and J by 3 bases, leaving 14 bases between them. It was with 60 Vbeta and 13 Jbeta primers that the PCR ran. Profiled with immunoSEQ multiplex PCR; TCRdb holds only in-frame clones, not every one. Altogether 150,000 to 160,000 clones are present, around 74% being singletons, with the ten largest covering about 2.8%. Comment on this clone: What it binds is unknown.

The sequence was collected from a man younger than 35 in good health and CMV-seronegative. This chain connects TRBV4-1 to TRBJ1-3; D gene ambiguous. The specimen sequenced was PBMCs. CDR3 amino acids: CASSQPQREIGNTIYF. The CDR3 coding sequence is TGCGCCAGCAGCCAACCACAAAGGGAGATTGGAAACACCATATATTTT.